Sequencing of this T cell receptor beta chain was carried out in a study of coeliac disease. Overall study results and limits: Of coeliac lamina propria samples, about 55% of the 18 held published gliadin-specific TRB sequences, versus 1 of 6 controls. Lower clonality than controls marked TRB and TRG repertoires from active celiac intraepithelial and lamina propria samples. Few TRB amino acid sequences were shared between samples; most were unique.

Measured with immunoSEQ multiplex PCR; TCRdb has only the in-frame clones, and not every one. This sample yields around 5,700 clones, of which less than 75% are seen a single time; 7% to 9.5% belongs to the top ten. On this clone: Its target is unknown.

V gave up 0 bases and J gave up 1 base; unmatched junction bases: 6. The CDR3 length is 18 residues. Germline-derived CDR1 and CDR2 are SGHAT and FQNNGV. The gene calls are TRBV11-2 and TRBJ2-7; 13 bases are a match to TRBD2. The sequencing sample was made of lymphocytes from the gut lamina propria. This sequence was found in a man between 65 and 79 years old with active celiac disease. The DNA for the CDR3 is TGTGCCAGCAGCTTAGAGGCGGGACTAGCGGGACGATCCTACGAGCAGTACTTC. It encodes CASSLEAGLAGRSYEQYF.